What follows describes a single T cell receptor (beta chain). The data were obtained in a study of memory CD4+ T cells and cytomegalovirus serostatus. V was shortened by 0 bases and J by 3 bases, with 12 bases between the two germline ends. Germline assignment: CDR1 SGHTA and CDR2 FQGNSA. The CDR3 has 16 amino acids. Study processing details: Out-of-frame sequences were removed, leaving 2 million or so distinct TCRbeta sequences. Libraries were prepared by immunoSEQ multiplex PCR; TCRdb keeps only in-frame clonotypes and omits some of them. The DNA was the basis for D and trimming; V, J and clone size are from that table. Found here are 45,000 to 65,000 clones, 82% of them singletons; the top ten hold around 0.6%. Single viable CD3+CD4+CD8-CD45RO+ cells were sorted as the memory CD4+ T cells.

This TCR came from an adult in good health and CMV-seronegative. The chain recombines TRBV7-2 with TRBJ2-1; D gene unclear. Material for sequencing was memory CD4+ T cells from blood. The CDR3 is CASSLASRIIYNEQFF. The DNA of the CDR3 is TGTGCCAGCAGCTTAGCTTCCAGGATAATCTACAATGAGCAGTTCTTC.